The 19 T cell receptor beta chains listed next were all sequenced from one sample in a study of T cell responses to AZD1222 COVID-19 vaccine. Libraries were prepared by immunoSEQ multiplex PCR; TCRdb keeps only in-frame clonotypes and omits some of them. The sample has 110,000 to 150,000 clones, 85% to 95% seen once; the top ten hold roughly 12%. The specimen comprised peripheral blood, sampled after recovery from COVID-19. These receptors all stem from an adult who had recovered from COVID-19.

This rearrangement joins TRBV18 to TRBJ2-5; TRBD2 matches at 13 bases. The CDR3 length is 17 residues. CDR1 and CDR2 (germline): KGHSH, LQKENI. J lost 1 base, V lost 3 bases, and 5 bases had no gene match. This CDR3 is CASSPRLAGGSQETQYF. CDR3 DNA: TGTGCCAGCTCACCCCGACTAGCGGGAGGTTCCCAAGAGACCCAGTACTTC.

This chain joins TRBV5-8 and TRBJ1-1; 7 bases line up with TRBD1. Germline V gene data show CDR1 as SGHTS and CDR2 as YDEGEE. CDR3 size: 14 residues. The J segment lost 11 bases and the V segment lost 4 bases, leaving 14 bases of the junction unmatched. The CDR3, as DNA: TGTGCCAGCAGCGACTCCGGGACAGATCGTGTGGCTTTCTTT. Amino acids: CASSDSGTDRVAFF.

The chain has TRBV21-1 and TRBJ1-6. TRBV21-1 is termed a pseudogene. The CDR3 totals 14 residues. The CDR3, as DNA: TGTGCCAGCAGCAAAGGGATTTATAATTCACCCCTCCACTTT. Translated: CASSKGIYNSPLHF.

This rearrangement joins TRBV6-5 to TRBJ1-2; 9 bases agree with TRBD1. Germline CDR1 and CDR2: MNHEY and SVGAGI. The CDR3 consists of 15 residues. J was trimmed by 4 bases and V by 5 bases; bases with no gene match: 8. As DNA, the CDR3 is TGTGCCAGCAGTCCACGGGACAGGGCCAGCTATGGCTACACCTTC. Protein sequence: CASSPRDRASYGYTF.

The chain combines TRBV2 with TRBJ1-5; the match to TRBD1 covers 7 bases. The J segment lost 4 bases and the V segment lost 6 bases, leaving 6 bases of the junction unmatched. Germline lookup yields CDR1 SNHLY and CDR2 FYNNEI. CDR3 length: 14 amino acids. The CDR3 spells CASRGTAANQPQHF. The CDR3 DNA reads TGTGCCAGCAGAGGGACAGCAGCTAATCAGCCCCAGCATTTT.

This clone turned up a few times. This chain links TRBV28 with TRBJ2-5; tentatively, D is TRBD2 (6 bases). The CDR3 is 15 amino acids. V shed 1 base and J shed 3 bases, with 12 bases lying between them. The germline CDR1 and CDR2 sequences are MDHEN and SYDVKM. In DNA, the CDR3 is TGTGCCAGCAGTTTATCGGGGTGGGGGGAAGAGACCCAGTACTTC. Translation: CASSLSGWGEETQYF.

V is TRBV7-6 and J is TRBJ1-1; D remains unclear. V lost 5 bases, J lost 1 base, and 17 bases lay in between. Germline V CDR1 and CDR2: SGHVS, FNYEAQ. This CDR3 is built from 16 residues. CDR3 in DNA: TGTGCCAGCAGCCCCATCGCCGGCAGCCCGAACACTGAAGCTTTCTTT. This sequence encodes CASSPIAGSPNTEAFF.

The V gene is TRBV28, the J gene TRBJ2-7; 8 nucleotides match TRBD1. The J segment lost 9 bases and the V segment lost 4 bases, leaving 11 bases of the junction unmatched. Germline CDR1 is MDHEN and CDR2 is SYDVKM. The CDR3 runs to 14 residues. The CDR3 bases are TGTGCCAGCAGTTCACCGACTTTAACAGGGGGGCAGTACTTC. Translating gives CASSSPTLTGGQYF.

J is TRBJ2-2 and V is TRBV29-1; D uncertain. CDR1 and CDR2 (germline): SQVTM, ANQGSEA. The CDR3 totals 15 residues. V lost 2 bases, J lost 3 bases, and 13 bases lay in between. The CDR3 reads CSVENPTSDTGELFF. Here the CDR3 DNA reads TGCAGCGTTGAAAACCCAACGTCGGACACCGGGGAGCTGTTTTTT.

The chain recombines TRBV11-3 with TRBJ2-5; 8 bases match TRBD2. In germline, CDR1 is SGHNT, CDR2 YENEEA. The trim removed 5 bases at V and 2 bases at J, leaving 4 bases unmatched. The CDR3 length is 14 residues. The CDR3 spells CASSRGGQQETQYF. Here the CDR3 DNA reads TGTGCCAGCAGCCGGGGGGGACAACAAGAGACCCAGTACTTC.

The V and J genes are TRBV14 and TRBJ2-5; possibly TRBD2 for D (6 bases). Germline V gene sequence: CDR1 SGHDN, CDR2 FVKESK. The CDR3 has 14 residues. With 0 bases removed from V and 6 bases from J, the gap between germline ends came to 11 bases. The CDR3 DNA is TGTGCCAGCAGCCAAGATTGGGGGAGGAAGACCCAGTACTTC. It codes for CASSQDWGRKTQYF. Full variable domain (outside the CDR3, taken from reference TRBV14 and TRBJ2-5): EAGVTQFPSHSVIEKGQTVTLRCDPISGHDNLYWYRRVMGKEIKFLLHFVKESKQDESGMPNNRFLAERTGGTYSTLKVQPAELEDSGVYFCASSQDWGRKTQYFGPGTRLLVL.

The rearrangement links TRBV7-2 to TRBJ2-1; 8 bases are a match to TRBD2. The CDR3 has 16 amino acids. CDR1 is SGHTA, CDR2 FQGNSA, per germline. V gave up 0 bases and J gave up 9 bases; unmatched junction bases: 10. CDR3 residues: CASSLAGGRTSLEQFF. In DNA form, the CDR3 reads TGTGCCAGCAGCTTAGCGGGGGGAAGGACTAGCCTTGAGCAGTTCTTC. Full variable domain (outside the CDR3, taken from reference TRBV7-2 and TRBJ2-1): GAGVSQSPSNKVTEKGKDVELRCDPISGHTALYWYRQSLGQGLEFLIYFQGNSAPDKSGLPSDRFSAERTGGSVSTLTIQRTQQEDSAVYLCASSLAGGRTSLEQFFGPGTRLTVL.

This chain links TRBV19 with TRBJ1-2; a weak D match, TRBD1 (6 bases). V lost 5 bases and J 0 bases, leaving 13 bases between the germline ends. The CDR3 has 15 amino acids. CDR1 LNHDA and CDR2 SQIVND come from the germline V gene (reference sequence). CDR3 sequence (DNA): TGTGCCAGTAGTGTCGGACAGAACTCTAACTATGGCTACACCTTC. Translating gives CASSVGQNSNYGYTF.

The chain's CDR3 is CASGSSQGETQYF. The DNA of the CDR3 is TGTGCCAGCGGCTCCTCCCAGGGAGAGACCCAGTACTTC. This chain uses TRBV27 with TRBJ2-5; the D gene is possibly TRBD1 (5 bases). CDR1 and CDR2 from the germline V gene are MNHEY and SMNVEV (reference sequence). The CDR3 extends over 13 amino acids. The V and J ends lost 8 bases and 4 bases respectively, with 14 bases between them.

The rearrangement links TRBV3-1 (or the pseudogene TRBV3-2) to TRBJ1-6; D remains ambiguous. This CDR3 spans 15 amino acids. Trimming took 0 bases from V and 7 from J, leaving 10 bases between them. Germline lookup yields CDR1 LGHDT and CDR2 YNNKEL (reference sequence). CDR3 sequence: CASSQDEGSNSPLHF. CDR3 coding DNA: TGTGCCAGCAGCCAAGATGAAGGGAGCAATTCACCCCTCCACTTT.

V is TRBV11-2 and J is TRBJ1-2, with 7 bases that match TRBD1. Looked up from germline, CDR1 is SGHAT and CDR2 is FQNNGV. CDR3 size: 14 residues. V was clipped by 5 bases and J by 7 bases; unmatched bases: 10. CDR3 loop: CASSARDRESGYTF. CDR3 in DNA: TGTGCCAGCAGCGCCCGGGACAGAGAAAGTGGCTACACCTTC.

Only one count was recorded for this clone. This chain connects TRBV9 to TRBJ2-7; TRBD2 matches at 7 bases. V was clipped by 4 bases and J by 5 bases; unmatched bases: 12. The CDR3 length is 15 residues. The germline gives CDR1 SGDLS, CDR2 YYNGEE. CDR3 amino acids: CASSPRSGGPHEQYF. The DNA of the CDR3 is TGTGCCAGCAGCCCCCGATCGGGAGGTCCCCACGAGCAGTACTTC. Looking up the rest from reference TRBV9 and TRBJ2-7 gives the full variable domain: DSGVTQTPKHLITATGQRVTLRCSPRSGDLSVYWYQQSLDQGLQFLIQYYNGEERAKGNILERFSAQQFPDLHSELNLSSLELGDSALYFCASSPRSGGPHEQYFGPGTRLTVT.

V and J are TRBV5-5 and TRBJ1-1; D is ambiguous. This CDR3 comprises 13 residues. Germline V gene lookup returns CDR1 SGHKS and CDR2 YYEKEE (reference sequence). Trimming took off 5 bases at V and 1 base at J, with 9 bases between the two ends. The CDR3 DNA reads TGTGCCAGCAGAGGGTGGGGGAACACTGAAGCTTTCTTT. As protein: CASRGWGNTEAFF. Full variable domain (rest looked up from reference TRBV5-5 and TRBJ1-1): DAGVTQSPTHLIKTRGQQVTLRCSPISGHKSVSWYQQVLGQGPQFIFQYYEKEERGRGNFPDRFSARQFPNYSSELNVNALLLGDSALYLCASRGWGNTEAFFGQGTRLTVV.

The CDR3 DNA is TGTGCCAGCAGTCCTGACGGGACAGTGTTCTATGGCTACACCTTC. Protein product: CASSPDGTVFYGYTF. The chain employs TRBV6-4 and TRBJ1-2, with 7 bases matching TRBD1. The germline CDR1 and CDR2 sequences are MRHNA and SNTAGT. The CDR3 is 15 amino acids. V shed 5 bases and J 4 bases; nucleotides not matched to a gene: 10.